Each of the 23 T cell receptor beta chains below was sequenced from the same sample in a study of T cell changes during pregnancy in multiple sclerosis. Method: immunoSEQ multiplex PCR; TCRdb's copy keeps in-frame clones and lacks some. The sample has 48,000 or so clones, 88% seen once. This specimen was CD4+ T cells from peripheral blood mononuclear cells, taken in the second trimester of pregnancy. These TCRs come from a female donor with multiple sclerosis, enrolled in a pregnancy study.

V and J are TRBV5-1 and TRBJ1-2; 8 bases align to TRBD1. The length of the CDR3 is 14 residues. V lost 1 base, J lost 11 bases, and 10 bases stayed unmatched. Germline CDR1 is SGHRS and CDR2 is YFSETQ. CDR3 loop: CASSLSQGEGGYTF. CDR3 sequence (DNA): TGCGCCAGCAGCTTGTCACAGGGGGAAGGAGGGTACACCTTC.

The J gene is TRBJ1-2, the V gene TRBV5-1; tentatively, D is TRBD1 (6 bases). The V end was cut by 1 base, the J end by 5 bases, with 12 bases between. The germline V gene has CDR1 SGHRS and CDR2 YFSETQ. The CDR3 has 14 amino acids. CDR3 bases: TGCGCCAGCAGCTTGACCCAGGGGAAATATGGCTACACCTTC. Protein product: CASSLTQGKYGYTF.

The chain employs TRBV7-2 and TRBJ1-2; the D gene is possibly TRBD1 (5 bases). Trimming removed 1 base at V and 4 bases at J, with 13 bases between. The V gene's germline CDR1 is SGHTA and CDR2 FQGNSA. There are 15 residues in the CDR3. CDR3 sequence: CASSLGPQGSYGYTF. The CDR3 DNA reads TGTGCCAGCAGCTTAGGGCCGCAGGGCTCCTATGGCTACACCTTC.

This clone showed up just a few times. The J gene is TRBJ2-2, the V gene TRBV6-5; 12 bases match TRBD2. V shed 6 bases and J 7 bases; nucleotides not matched to a gene: 6. CDR3 length: 15 amino acids. The germline V gene encodes CDR1 MNHEY and CDR2 SVGAGI. The CDR3 DNA is TGTGCCAGCAGCAGACTAGCGGGAGAGGGCGGGGAGCTGTTTTTT. It is translated as CASSRLAGEGGELFF.

The V call is TRBV6-5, the J call TRBJ2-7; 8 bases line up with TRBD1. The germline V gene has CDR1 MNHEY and CDR2 SVGAGI. The CDR3 runs 13 residues. Trimming removed 6 bases from V and 3 bases from J; junction bases left unmatched: 4. The CDR3 loop is CASRLTGGYEQYF. CDR3 in DNA: TGTGCCAGCAGGTTAACAGGGGGCTACGAGCAGTACTTC.

This clone appeared once. The chain combines TRBV5-1 with TRBJ2-1; 11 bases match TRBD1. The J segment lost 4 bases and the V segment lost 0 bases, leaving 3 bases of the junction unmatched. The CDR3 has 16 amino acids. CDR1 and CDR2 (germline): SGHRS, YFSETQ. The CDR3 is CASSLVGTGGYNEQFF. The DNA for the CDR3 is TGCGCCAGCAGCTTGGTCGGGACAGGGGGTTACAATGAGCAGTTCTTC.

This chain uses TRBV19 with TRBJ2-3; no definite D call. The CDR3 has 12 amino acids. CDR1 is LNHDA, CDR2 SQIVND, per germline (reference sequence). Trimming stripped 5 bases from V and 8 bases from J, with 11 bases between. CDR3 sequence reads: CASSAEPSTQYF. DNA of the CDR3: TGTGCCAGTAGTGCTGAGCCATCTACGCAGTATTTT. Complete variable domain (other parts from reference TRBV19 and TRBJ2-3): DGGITQSPKYLFRKEGQNVTLSCEQNLNHDAMYWYRQDPGQGLRLIYYSQIVNDFQKGDIAEGYSVSREKKESFPLTVTSAQKNPTAFYLCASSAEPSTQYFGPGTRLTVL.

V is TRBV6-1 and J is TRBJ1-5; D not resolved. Per the germline V gene, CDR1 is MNHNS and CDR2 is SASEGT. Trimming shortened V by 8 bases and J by 4 bases, and 15 bases separated the two germline ends. CDR3 size: 14 residues. CDR3 amino acids: CASRYMGANQPQHF. CDR3 bases: TGTGCCAGCCGGTATATGGGAGCTAATCAGCCCCAGCATTTT.

The rearrangement links TRBV7-2 to TRBJ1-3; D is possibly TRBD1 (6 bases). Germline-derived CDR1 and CDR2 are SGHTA and FQGNSA. Trimming removed 5 bases from V and 9 bases from J, with 14 bases in between. This CDR3 has 13 amino acids. CDR3 DNA sequence: TGTGCCAGCAGCCCGGATCAAGGGGGCACCATATATTTT. This sequence encodes CASSPDQGGTIYF.

The chain couples TRBV5-4 to TRBJ1-2; maybe TRBD1 (5 bases). From germline, CDR1 is SGHNT and CDR2 YYREEE (reference sequence). The CDR3 spans 14 residues. The germline V and J ends were trimmed by 4 bases and 3 bases, with 13 bases remaining between them. CDR3 nucleotides: TGTGCCAGCAGCGCAGGGAAGTTAGACTATGGCTACACCTTC. Translating it yields CASSAGKLDYGYTF.

This clone was detected once. The CDR3 sequence: CAGYRGPSSYNEQFF. The CDR3, as DNA: TGTGCCGGATACAGGGGCCCTAGCTCCTACAATGAGCAGTTCTTC. V gene TRBV30 combines with J gene TRBJ2-1; 7 nucleotides line up with TRBD1. CDR3 length: 15 amino acids. V lost 8 bases, J lost 0 bases, and 10 bases stayed unmatched. Germline loops: CDR1 GTSNPN, CDR2 SVGIG (reference sequence).

The gene calls are TRBV7-2 and TRBJ2-1; 7 nucleotides line up with TRBD2. The CDR3 is 14 amino acids. V gave up 5 bases and J gave up 9 bases; unmatched junction bases: 10. CDR1 is SGHTA and CDR2 is FQGNSA in the germline V gene. The chain's CDR3 is CASSNRGTNLEQFF. The CDR3 nucleotides read TGTGCCAGCAGCAATCGCGGGACTAACCTTGAGCAGTTCTTC.

The CDR3 DNA follows: TGCGCCAGCAGCCAAGAAACATGGGGCGAGGAACTGTTTTTT. This encodes CASSQETWGEELFF. The chain combines TRBV4-3 with TRBJ1-4; tentatively, D is TRBD1 (5 bases). The V end was cut by 0 bases, the J end by 12 bases, with 14 bases between. Germline CDR1 LGHNA, CDR2 YSLEER. The CDR3 is 14 amino acids.

This clone showed up just a few times. Its ends do not fully match the called genes, so a read error is possible. The J gene is TRBJ2-5, the V gene TRBV2, with TRBD2 matching over 7 bases. CDR1 is SNHLY and CDR2 is FYNNEI in the germline V gene. This CDR3 spans 14 amino acids. Here the CDR3 DNA reads TGTGCCAGCAAACCAACTAGCGTTCAAGGGACCCAGTACTTC. It codes for CASKPTSVQGTQYF.

The V and J genes are TRBV13 and TRBJ2-2, with 11 bases aligning to TRBD2. Losses at the gene ends were 1 base for V and 6 bases for J; bases not matched to a gene: 13. Germline lookup yields CDR1 PRHDT and CDR2 FYEKMQ (reference sequence). This CDR3 contains 19 residues. DNA for the CDR3: TGTGCCAGCAGCTTAGTCCCTGGAATAGCGGGAGGGCGCCCCGGGGAGCTGTTTTTT. As protein: CASSLVPGIAGGRPGELFF. Combining the CDR3 with reference TRBV13 and TRBJ2-2 gives the whole variable domain AAGVIQSPRHLIKEKRETATLKCYPIPRHDTVYWYQQGPGQDPQFLISFYEKMQSDKGSIPDRFSAQQFSDYHSELNMSSLELGDSALYFCASSLVPGIAGGRPGELFFGEGSRLTVL.

This clone was seen only once. One junction end disagrees with the germline gene, perhaps due to a read error. The V call is TRBV2, the J call TRBJ2-1, with D tentatively TRBD2 (6 bases). This CDR3 has 13 residues. Germline CDR1 reads SNHLY; CDR2 reads FYNNEI. DNA of the CDR3: TGTGCCAGCAGTGAAGAGGGAGGTGGAAGGTGGATCTTC. This translates into CASSEEGGGRWIF.

The chain recombines TRBV7-2 with TRBJ2-2; a possible D gene is TRBD1 (6 bases). CDR3 length equals 14 residues. Trimming removed 1 base from V and 5 bases from J, with 8 bases in between. CDR1 and CDR2 from the germline V gene are SGHTA and FQGNSA. The CDR3: CASSLGQGTGELFF. The DNA for the CDR3 is TGTGCCAGCAGCTTAGGGCAGGGGACCGGGGAGCTGTTTTTT.

This chain joins TRBV19 and TRBJ2-3; TRBD1 aligns across 10 bases. Germline values: CDR1 LNHDA, CDR2 SQIVND (reference sequence). The CDR3 totals 15 residues. The V and J ends lost 1 base and 5 bases, in that order; junction bases with no gene match: 3. The CDR3 region is CASSIGQGAGDTQYF. The CDR3 DNA is TGTGCCAGTAGTATAGGACAGGGGGCAGGAGATACGCAGTATTTT.

Details on this clone: One end of the junction is discordant with germline, which a read error may explain. The V and J genes are TRBV6-1 and TRBJ2-7; 7 bases match TRBD1. The germline V gene has CDR1 MNHNS and CDR2 SASEGT. The CDR3 extends over 13 amino acids. This CDR3 is CAILNTGALVPHF. The CDR3 DNA is TGTGCCATACTAAACACAGGGGCCCTCGTTCCGCACTTC.

CDR3 residues: CASSISAGGNTEAFF. DNA of the CDR3: TGTGCCAGTAGTATCTCGGCAGGGGGAAACACTGAAGCTTTCTTT. This chain links TRBV19 with TRBJ1-1; 7 nucleotides align to TRBD1. V lost 3 bases and J lost 2; bases outside the gene matches: 6. The CDR3 runs to 15 residues. Germline-derived CDR1 and CDR2 are LNHDA and SQIVND (reference sequence).

This rearrangement joins TRBV2 to TRBJ1-5; D perhaps matches TRBD1 (5 bases). Looked up from germline, CDR1 is SNHLY and CDR2 is FYNNEI. The CDR3 covers 15 residues. The V end was cut by 6 bases, the J end by 3 bases, with 15 bases between. This chain's CDR3 is CASSIDSGYNQPQHF. The CDR3 region has the DNA TGTGCCAGCAGCATCGACAGTGGATACAATCAGCCCCAGCATTTT.

The CDR3 loop reads CASIHRERMVEAFF. The CDR3 DNA sequence: TGTGCCAGCATCCACAGGGAAAGGATGGTGGAAGCTTTCTTT. The J gene is TRBJ1-1, the V gene TRBV11-2; a possible D gene is TRBD1 (6 bases). The V end lost 7 bases, the J end lost 8 bases, and 20 bases lay between the germline ends. The CDR3 is 14 residues long. The germline V gene encodes CDR1 SGHAT and CDR2 FQNNGV.

The V gene is TRBV7-2, the J gene TRBJ2-5; a possible D gene is TRBD2 (5 bases). CDR1 is SGHTA and CDR2 is FQGNSA in the germline V gene. Between the trimmed V and J ends, which lost 1 base and 1 base, there was a span of 10 bases. The CDR3 is made up of 15 amino acids. This CDR3 is CASSLDGVLQETQYF. The CDR3 bases are TGTGCCAGCAGCTTAGACGGGGTACTCCAAGAGACCCAGTACTTC. The entire variable domain, with the rest obtained from reference TRBV7-2 and TRBJ2-5, is as follows: GAGVSQSPSNKVTEKGKDVELRCDPISGHTALYWYRQSLGQGLEFLIYFQGNSAPDKSGLPSDRFSAERTGGSVSTLTIQRTQQEDSAVYLCASSLDGVLQETQYFGPGTRLLVL.